These 31 T cell receptor beta chains were sequenced from one sample in a study of tumor-infiltrating lymphocytes in localized non-small cell lung cancer. The method was immunoSEQ multiplex PCR; TCRdb's version includes in-frame clones alone and lacks a portion of them. The sample records 6,500 to 8,000 clones, over 65% being singletons. Sequenced material: uninvolved lung tissue not adjacent to the tumor. The receptors stem from a human donor with non-small cell lung cancer.

The chain links TRBV30 to TRBJ2-7; 8 bases line up with TRBD1. The CDR3 covers 15 residues. V shed 2 bases, J shed 0 bases, and the junction held 6 bases outside the gene matches. CDR1 and CDR2 (germline): GTSNPN, SVGIG (reference sequence). CDR3 sequence: CAWSLGQGSSYEQYF. DNA of the CDR3: TGTGCCTGGAGTCTCGGACAGGGAAGCTCCTACGAGCAGTACTTC.

The sample holds a few counts of this clone. The J gene is TRBJ1-5, the V gene TRBV5-1; 10 bases fit TRBD1. After removal of 0 bases from V and 6 bases from J, the junction contained 3 bases not matched to a gene. The length of the CDR3 is 15 residues. Germline V gene data show CDR1 as SGHRS and CDR2 as YFSETQ. The DNA of the CDR3 is TGCGCCAGCAGCTTGGGACAGGGGGCAAGTCAGCCCCAGCATTTT. Translated, it gives CASSLGQGASQPQHF.

The V and J genes are TRBV19 and TRBJ2-7; 9 positions match TRBD2. The V gene's germline CDR1 is LNHDA and CDR2 SQIVND (reference sequence). The CDR3 loop spans 14 amino acids. V lost 5 bases to trimming and J lost 0 bases; unmatched junction nucleotides: 2. The CDR3 loop reads CASSSAGGSYEQYF. CDR3 DNA: TGTGCCAGTAGTTCAGCGGGGGGCTCCTACGAGCAGTACTTC.

This clone was picked up a small number of times. V gene TRBV23-1 combines with J gene TRBJ1-5; unclear D gene. TRBV23-1 is an ORF for which the function is uncertain. Trimming took 4 bases from V and 6 from J, leaving 7 bases between them. CDR3 size: 12 residues. CDR3 DNA sequence: TGCGCCAGCAGTCCCGGTGCTCAGCCCCAGCATTTT. As protein: CASSPGAQPQHF.

This chain links TRBV4-3 with TRBJ2-3; D perhaps matches TRBD1 (5 bases). The germline CDR1 and CDR2 sequences are LGHNA and YSLEER. CDR3 length: 16 amino acids. Trimming removed 0 bases from V and 0 bases from J, with 10 bases in between. CDR3: CASSQDQGTSTDTQYF. CDR3 nucleotide sequence: TGCGCCAGCAGCCAAGATCAGGGAACTAGCACAGATACGCAGTATTTT.

This clone was counted only a few times. The CDR3 protein is CASSPLDRGGTDTQYF. DNA of the CDR3: TGCGCCAGCAGCCCGCTGGACAGGGGAGGCACAGATACGCAGTATTTT. V gene TRBV5-1 combines with J gene TRBJ2-3, with 9 bases matching TRBD1. Unmatched junction bases numbered 7, after V lost 4 bases and J lost 1 base. This CDR3 has 16 amino acids. From germline, CDR1 is SGHRS and CDR2 YFSETQ.

The chain links TRBV27 to TRBJ2-7, with D possibly matching TRBD2 (7 bases). Deletions cut 6 bases from V and 7 bases from J, with 16 bases between. The CDR3 sequence is 13 residues long. CDR1 and CDR2 from the germline V gene are MNHEY and SMNVEV (reference sequence). The CDR3, as DNA: TGTGCCAGCAGCCGGGGGGCCCTGGGGGAGCAGTACTTC. Translated: CASSRGALGEQYF.

V gene TRBV5-1 combines with J gene TRBJ2-7; 10 bases align to TRBD1. The CDR3 is made up of 14 amino acids. The germline gives CDR1 SGHRS, CDR2 YFSETQ. The V gene end was trimmed by 2 bases and the J gene end by 3 bases; junction bases not matched to a gene: 2. In DNA, the CDR3 is TGCGCCAGCAGCTTAGGGACAGGGGTCTACGAGCAGTACTTC. Residues: CASSLGTGVYEQYF.

This clone was seen once. CDR3 residues: CASGTGADTQYF. The CDR3 DNA is TGTGCCAGCGGGACAGGGGCAGATACGCAGTATTTT. This chain uses TRBV7-3 with TRBJ2-3, with 10 bases aligning to TRBD1. Per the germline V gene, CDR1 is SGHTA and CDR2 is FQGTGA. After removal of 8 bases from V and 4 bases from J, the junction contained 0 bases not matched to a gene. The CDR3 has 12 residues.

This sequence joins TRBV7-3 and TRBJ2-3; 8 bases align to TRBD1. Germline V CDR1 and CDR2: SGHTA, FQGTGA. V trimming: 5 bases; J trimming: 5 bases; junction bases outside the gene matches: 12. There are 16 residues in the CDR3. CDR3 residues: CASSLTPGGALDTQYF. In nucleotides, the CDR3 is TGTGCCAGCAGCCTGACCCCAGGGGGCGCGTTAGATACGCAGTATTTT.

J is TRBJ1-1 and V is TRBV5-1; 8 bases match TRBD1. The CDR3 runs 15 residues. V gave up 3 bases and J gave up 1 base; unmatched junction bases: 5. Germline V gives CDR1 SGHRS, CDR2 YFSETQ. The CDR3 nucleotides read TGCGCCAGCAGCTCAGGACAGGGACGGAACACTGAAGCTTTCTTT. It specifies CASSSGQGRNTEAFF.

The CDR3 DNA reads TGTGCCTGGAGTGAAGGGACAGGGGGCGGCTACACCTTC. This translates into CAWSEGTGGGYTF. V gene TRBV30 combines with J gene TRBJ1-2; TRBD1 agrees at 12 bases. This CDR3 is built from 13 residues. Germline V lookup: CDR1 GTSNPN, CDR2 SVGIG (reference sequence). V gave up 1 base and J gave up 8 bases; unmatched junction bases: 2.

V is TRBV5-5 and J is TRBJ2-5; 9 positions agree with TRBD1. Germline loops: CDR1 SGHKS, CDR2 YYEKEE (reference sequence). The CDR3 is made up of 15 amino acids. V lost 4 bases to trimming and J lost 2 bases; unmatched junction nucleotides: 6. The CDR3 is CASSLGTGQQETQYF. The CDR3, as DNA: TGTGCCAGCAGCCTCGGGACAGGGCAGCAAGAGACCCAGTACTTC.

V and J are TRBV4-1 and TRBJ1-2; TRBD1 is a possible D gene (6 bases). The germline V gene has CDR1 MGHRA and CDR2 YSYEKL. V lost 1 base, J lost 6 bases, and 12 bases lay in between. The CDR3 loop spans 14 amino acids. CDR3 in amino acids: CASSQVEGGNGYTF. In DNA form, the CDR3 reads TGCGCCAGCAGCCAAGTAGAAGGGGGTAATGGCTACACCTTC.

V usage is TRBV30 and J usage is TRBJ2-7; 10 bases map to TRBD1. Per germline, CDR1 GTSNPN and CDR2 SVGIG (reference sequence). The CDR3 is 14 amino acids. The ends lost 0 bases at V and 5 bases at J; junction bases unmatched: 4. The CDR3 region is CAWSVPGQGNEQYF. In nucleotides, the CDR3 is TGTGCCTGGAGTGTCCCGGGACAGGGGAACGAGCAGTACTTC.

The chain has TRBV5-1 and TRBJ2-7; TRBD1 is a possible D gene (6 bases). The CDR3 covers 14 residues. Trimming removed 4 bases at V and 3 bases at J, with 14 bases between. Germline V gives CDR1 SGHRS, CDR2 YFSETQ. CDR3 sequence: CASSPDRHYYEQYF. CDR3 nucleotide sequence: TGCGCCAGCAGCCCGGACAGACATTACTACGAGCAGTACTTC.

The gene calls are TRBV7-9 and TRBJ2-7; no definite D call. The CDR3 runs 14 residues. CDR1 SEHNR and CDR2 FQNEAQ come from the germline V gene (reference sequence). V lost 5 bases and J 12 bases, leaving 23 bases between the germline ends. The CDR3 reads CASSPPDPALSRYF. CDR3 sequence (DNA): TGTGCCAGCAGCCCCCCAGACCCGGCCTTGTCGAGGTACTTC.

The rearrangement joins TRBV5-4 to TRBJ2-7; 10 bases map to TRBD1. Germline CDR1 is SGHNT and CDR2 is YYREEE (reference sequence). This CDR3 contains 14 residues. V trimming: 2 bases; J trimming: 7 bases; junction bases outside the gene matches: 6. Written as DNA, the CDR3 is TGTGCCAGCAGCTTACCGGGACAGGGGATGGAGCAGTACTTC. Amino acid sequence: CASSLPGQGMEQYF.

The gene calls are TRBV5-6 and TRBJ2-6, with unresolved D. The CDR3 length is 14 residues. Germline CDR1 is SGHDT and CDR2 is YYEEEE. V shed 4 bases and J shed 4 bases, with 9 bases lying between them. CDR3 sequence (DNA): TGTGCCAGCAGCCACTGGTCCGGGGCCAACGTCCTGACTTTC. Translating gives CASSHWSGANVLTF.

This clone turned up a few times. V is TRBV13 and J is TRBJ2-7; 9 nucleotides match TRBD2. This CDR3 has 15 amino acids. The germline gives CDR1 PRHDT, CDR2 FYEKMQ (reference sequence). Trimming at V came to 5 bases and at J to 3 bases, leaving 8 bases not matched to a gene. The CDR3 DNA reads TGTGCCAGCAGCCCAAGGACTAGCGTCGTCTACGAGCAGTACTTC. Its translation is CASSPRTSVVYEQYF.

J is TRBJ2-5 and V is TRBV29-1, with D uncertain. Germline V gives CDR1 SQVTM, CDR2 ANQGSEA. The V gene lost 3 bases and the J gene lost 5 bases, with 10 bases spanning the gap. The CDR3 contains 12 residues. The CDR3 sequence: CSVERGAETQYF. CDR3 bases: TGCAGCGTTGAGAGAGGAGCGGAGACCCAGTACTTC.

The chain carries TRBV9 and TRBJ2-1, with D perhaps TRBD2 (5 bases). With 3 bases removed from V and 6 bases from J, the gap between germline ends came to 16 bases. From germline, CDR1 is SGDLS and CDR2 YYNGEE. The CDR3 consists of 15 residues. CDR3 DNA sequence: TGTGCCAGCAGCGGCACCGACTATTATACCAATGAGCAGTTCTTC. Protein: CASSGTDYYTNEQFF.

The genes are TRBV19 and TRBJ2-1; 11 positions agree with TRBD2. The CDR3 covers 16 residues. Germline CDR1 LNHDA, CDR2 SQIVND (reference sequence). Losses at the gene ends were 2 bases for V and 7 bases for J; bases not matched to a gene: 7. The CDR3 coding sequence is TGTGCCAGTAGTATAACCTCCCGACTAGCGGGAAATGAGCAGTTCTTC. Encoded protein: CASSITSRLAGNEQFF.

The rearrangement joins TRBV7-3 to TRBJ1-1; D is uncertain. V lost 5 bases and J 1 base, leaving 11 bases between the germline ends. Germline V lookup: CDR1 SGHTA, CDR2 FQGTGA. The CDR3 runs 14 residues. The CDR3 nucleotides read TGTGCCAGCAGCGCCTCGGGGAGGAACACTGAAGCTTTCTTT. Protein: CASSASGRNTEAFF.

In DNA form, the CDR3 reads TGTGCCAGCAGCATAACAAGGGTCACTGAAGCTTTCTTT. Its translation is CASSITRVTEAFF. This chain connects TRBV7-6 to TRBJ1-1; D not resolved. The CDR3 is 13 amino acids. The germline gives CDR1 SGHVS, CDR2 FNYEAQ. Trimming removed 5 bases at V and 4 bases at J, with 11 bases between. The complete variable domain, with remaining parts taken from reference TRBV7-6 and TRBJ1-1, reads GAGVSQSPRYKVTKRGQDVALRCDPISGHVSLYWYRQALGQGPEFLTYFNYEAQQDKSGLPNDRFSAERPEGSISTLTIQRTEQRDSAMYRCASSITRVTEAFFGQGTRLTVV.

This sequence joins TRBV10-3 and TRBJ2-7; TRBD1 is a possible D gene (6 bases). The length of the CDR3 is 16 residues. Germline loops: CDR1 ENHRY, CDR2 SYGVKD. Trimming left V 2 bases short and J 6 bases short, with 20 bases between. This CDR3 reads CAISEPRTDPIREQYF. CDR3 DNA sequence: TGTGCCATCAGTGAGCCTCGGACAGATCCAATCCGCGAGCAGTACTTC.

The chain employs TRBV5-6 and TRBJ1-1; unclear D gene. Trimming took off 1 base at V and 0 bases at J, with 4 bases between the two ends. The germline V gene has CDR1 SGHDT and CDR2 YYEEEE. There are 13 residues in the CDR3. CDR3 nucleotide sequence: TGTGCCAGCAGCTTGCGGTTGAACACTGAAGCTTTCTTT. Translation gives CASSLRLNTEAFF.

The rearrangement uses TRBV2 and TRBJ2-3; 8 positions agree with TRBD1. J was trimmed by 4 bases and V by 1 base; bases with no gene match: 4. The CDR3 length is 15 residues. The germline V gene encodes CDR1 SNHLY and CDR2 FYNNEI. The CDR3 DNA sequence: TGTGCCAGCAGTGAAGAGGACAGGGAGGCAGATACGCAGTATTTT. Protein: CASSEEDREADTQYF.

The CDR3 DNA follows: TGTGCCAGCAGCGTAGCTTTGAGCGGGGTTTACAATGAGCAGTTCTTC. Translation: CASSVALSGVYNEQFF. V and J are TRBV9 and TRBJ2-1, with 7 bases aligning to TRBD2. V lost 0 bases and J lost 4; bases outside the gene matches: 7. The CDR3 has 16 residues. Per germline, CDR1 SGDLS and CDR2 YYNGEE.

The chain has TRBV28 and TRBJ2-7, with no clear D. Trimming took 2 bases from V and 7 from J, leaving 15 bases between them. This CDR3 region has 14 residues. CDR1 MDHEN and CDR2 SYDVKM come from the germline V gene. For the CDR3, the DNA is TGTGCCAGCAGTTTACTCCTACGCTTGGGGGAGCAGTACTTC. Its protein product is CASSLLLRLGEQYF.

The chain recombines TRBV9 with TRBJ2-3; 16 nucleotides line up with TRBD2. The V and J ends lost 3 bases and 4 bases, in that order; junction bases with no gene match: 5. Germline lookup yields CDR1 SGDLS and CDR2 YYNGEE. The CDR3 loop spans 17 amino acids. CDR3: CASSEGTSGRGADTQYF. CDR3 DNA sequence: TGTGCCAGCAGCGAGGGGACTAGCGGGAGGGGGGCAGATACGCAGTATTTT.